This T cell receptor (beta chain) came from a study of T cell changes during pregnancy in multiple sclerosis. The CDR3 has 13 residues. The V end lost 4 bases, the J end lost 6 bases, and 11 bases lay between the germline ends. The germline V gene has CDR1 SGHTA and CDR2 FQGNSA. Assay used: immunoSEQ multiplex PCR; TCRdb lists only in-frame clones, some missing. The sample comprises 60,000 to 85,000 clones, roughly nine tenths of which are singletons, and approximately 1.5% rests with the top ten. The gene calls are TRBV7-2 and TRBJ2-3, with D possibly being TRBD2 (6 bases). The TCR sequence derives from a female donor in good health, enrolled as a control in a pregnancy study. Sequencing was performed on peripheral blood, taken in the second trimester of pregnancy. The CDR3 region has the DNA TGTGCCAGCAGCTACCGGGAGAGGGATACGCAGTATTTT. Its translation: CASSYRERDTQYF.